This T cell receptor (beta chain) stems from a study of breast tumors, draining lymph nodes, adjacent tissues. Per the germline V gene, CDR1 is SGHAT and CDR2 is FQNNGV. V shed 4 bases and J 2 bases; nucleotides not matched to a gene: 6. The CDR3 contains 15 residues. One entry per CDR3 protein, called by TCRdb with MiXCR from the multiplex PCR reads. The top ten hold 5.5% to 7% of the sample, which has about 110,000 distinct CDR3 sequences, around 30% seen once. The table lists this clonotype with many counts. Its antigen is unknown. General study findings and limits: Findings are consistent with lymph node origin and intratumoral expansion of most tumor T cells.

Samples came from axillary lymph nodes draining the breast cancer. The clonotype originates from a female donor with breast cancer. Some clones in this sample may be carry-over from other donors' samples. The sequenced sample was axillary lymph node tissue. This chain connects TRBV11-2 to TRBJ2-3, with 7 bases identical to TRBD1. CDR3 in DNA: TGTGCCAGCAGCTCGACAGGGCACGTCACAGATACGCAGTATTTT. It is translated as CASSSTGHVTDTQYF. The entire variable domain, with the rest obtained from reference TRBV11-2 and TRBJ2-3, is as follows: EAGVAQSPRYKIIEKRQSVAFWCNPISGHATLYWYQQILGQGPKLLIQFQNNGVVDDSQLPKDRFSAERLKGVDSTLKIQPAKLEDSAVYLCASSSTGHVTDTQYFGPGTRLTVL.